These 4 T cell receptor beta chains came from one sample sequenced in a study of long-term antiretroviral therapy in people with HIV. A v3.0 immunoSEQ assay was performed at survey level. Clones were sequenced by immunoSEQ multiplex PCR, and TCRdb holds only the in-frame ones, with some missing. The sample holds roughly 21,000 clones, around 81% seen once. Sample: unsorted PBMCs, taken 0.1 years before starting antiretroviral therapy. These receptors came from a man in his forties or fifties with HIV.

The V call is TRBV28, the J call TRBJ2-7; 7 positions match TRBD1. The germline CDR1 and CDR2 sequences are MDHEN and SYDVKM. The V gene end was trimmed by 7 bases and the J gene end by 3 bases; junction bases not matched to a gene: 12. The CDR3 runs to 15 residues. This CDR3 reads CASTPTGQFLYEQYF. In DNA, the CDR3 is TGTGCCAGCACTCCAACGGGACAGTTTCTCTACGAGCAGTACTTC.

This clone was observed a few times. The chain has TRBV5-4 and TRBJ2-5, with a possible D match to TRBD2 (6 bases). Trimming removed 10 bases from V and 9 bases from J, with 22 bases in between. This CDR3 region has 13 residues. Germline CDR1 reads SGHNT; CDR2 reads YYREEE (reference sequence). Here the CDR3 reads CASSPRMGGSQYF. CDR3 bases: TGTGCCTCCTCCCCTCGGATGGGGGGATCCCAGTACTTC.

V gene TRBV5-1 combines with J gene TRBJ2-7; 10 nucleotides line up with TRBD1. The V segment lost 5 bases and the J segment 4 bases; nucleotides outside the gene matches: 6. Germline assignment: CDR1 SGHRS and CDR2 YFSETQ. The CDR3 extends over 14 amino acids. The CDR3 region is CASRYDRGPYEQYF. As DNA, the CDR3 is TGCGCCAGCAGATACGACAGGGGGCCATACGAGCAGTACTTC.

The gene calls are TRBV19 and TRBJ1-1, with 8 bases aligning to TRBD1. This CDR3 has 16 residues. V lost 1 base to trimming and J lost 6 bases; unmatched junction nucleotides: 10. Germline V lookup: CDR1 LNHDA, CDR2 SQIVND (reference sequence). In DNA, the CDR3 is TGTGCCAGTAGTATAGGCAGTCGGACAGGGAGGGCTGAAGCTTTCTTT. Its translation is CASSIGSRTGRAEAFF. The full variable domain, with the rest looked up from reference TRBV19 and TRBJ1-1, is DGGITQSPKYLFRKEGQNVTLSCEQNLNHDAMYWYRQDPGQGLRLIYYSQIVNDFQKGDIAEGYSVSREKKESFPLTVTSAQKNPTAFYLCASSIGSRTGRAEAFFGQGTRLTVV.